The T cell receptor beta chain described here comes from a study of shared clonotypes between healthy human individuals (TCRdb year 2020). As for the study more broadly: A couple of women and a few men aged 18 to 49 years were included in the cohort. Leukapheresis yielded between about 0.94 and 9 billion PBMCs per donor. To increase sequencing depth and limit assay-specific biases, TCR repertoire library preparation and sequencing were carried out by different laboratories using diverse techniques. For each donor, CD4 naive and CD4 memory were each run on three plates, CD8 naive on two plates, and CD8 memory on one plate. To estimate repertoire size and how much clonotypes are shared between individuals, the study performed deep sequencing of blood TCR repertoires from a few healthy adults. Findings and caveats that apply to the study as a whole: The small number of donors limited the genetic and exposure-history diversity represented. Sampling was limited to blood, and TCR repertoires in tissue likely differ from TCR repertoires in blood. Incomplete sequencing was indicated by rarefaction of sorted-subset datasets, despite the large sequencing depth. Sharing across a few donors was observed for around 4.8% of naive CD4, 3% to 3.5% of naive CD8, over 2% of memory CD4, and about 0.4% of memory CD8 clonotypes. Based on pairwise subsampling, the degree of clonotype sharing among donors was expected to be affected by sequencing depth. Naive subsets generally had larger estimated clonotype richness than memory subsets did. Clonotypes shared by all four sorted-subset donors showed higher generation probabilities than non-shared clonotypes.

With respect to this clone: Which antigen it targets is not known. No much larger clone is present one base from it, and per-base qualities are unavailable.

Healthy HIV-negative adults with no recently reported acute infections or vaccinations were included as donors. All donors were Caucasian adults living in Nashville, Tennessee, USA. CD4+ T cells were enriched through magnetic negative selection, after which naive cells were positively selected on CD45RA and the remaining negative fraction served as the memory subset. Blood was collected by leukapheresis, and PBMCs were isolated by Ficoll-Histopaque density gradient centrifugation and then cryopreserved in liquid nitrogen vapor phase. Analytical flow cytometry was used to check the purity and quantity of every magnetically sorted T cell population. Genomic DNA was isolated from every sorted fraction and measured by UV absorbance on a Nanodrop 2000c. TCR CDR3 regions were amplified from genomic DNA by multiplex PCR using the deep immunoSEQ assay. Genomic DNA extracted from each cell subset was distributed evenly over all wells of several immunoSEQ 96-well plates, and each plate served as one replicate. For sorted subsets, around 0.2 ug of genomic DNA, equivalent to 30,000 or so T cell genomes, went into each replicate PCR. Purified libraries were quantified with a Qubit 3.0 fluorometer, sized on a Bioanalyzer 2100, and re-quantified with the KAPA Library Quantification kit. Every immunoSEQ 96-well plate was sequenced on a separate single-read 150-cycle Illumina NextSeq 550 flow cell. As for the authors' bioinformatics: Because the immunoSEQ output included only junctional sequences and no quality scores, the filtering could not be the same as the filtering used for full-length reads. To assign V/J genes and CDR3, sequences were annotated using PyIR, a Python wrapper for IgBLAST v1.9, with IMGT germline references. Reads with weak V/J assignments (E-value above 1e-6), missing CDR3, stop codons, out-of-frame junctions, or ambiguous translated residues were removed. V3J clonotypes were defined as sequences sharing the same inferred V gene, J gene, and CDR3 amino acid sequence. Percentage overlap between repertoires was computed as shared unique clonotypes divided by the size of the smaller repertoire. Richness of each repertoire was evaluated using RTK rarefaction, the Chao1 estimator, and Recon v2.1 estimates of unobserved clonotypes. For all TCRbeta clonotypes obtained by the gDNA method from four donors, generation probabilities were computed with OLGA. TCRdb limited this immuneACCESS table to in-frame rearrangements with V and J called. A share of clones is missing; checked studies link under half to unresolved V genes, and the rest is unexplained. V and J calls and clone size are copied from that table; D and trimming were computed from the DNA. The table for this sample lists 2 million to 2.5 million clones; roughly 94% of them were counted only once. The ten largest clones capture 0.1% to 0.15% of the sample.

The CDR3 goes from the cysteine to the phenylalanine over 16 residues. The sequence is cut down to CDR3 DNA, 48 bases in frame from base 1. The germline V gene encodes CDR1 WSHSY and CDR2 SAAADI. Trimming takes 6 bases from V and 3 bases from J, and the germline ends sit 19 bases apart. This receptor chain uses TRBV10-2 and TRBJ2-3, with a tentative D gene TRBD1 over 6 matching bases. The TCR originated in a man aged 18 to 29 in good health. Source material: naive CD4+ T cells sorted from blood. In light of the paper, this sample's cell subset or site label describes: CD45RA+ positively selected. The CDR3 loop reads CASRRTVPTRTDTQYF. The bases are TGCGCCAGCAGAAGGACAGTTCCAACGAGGACAGATACGCAGTATTTT.